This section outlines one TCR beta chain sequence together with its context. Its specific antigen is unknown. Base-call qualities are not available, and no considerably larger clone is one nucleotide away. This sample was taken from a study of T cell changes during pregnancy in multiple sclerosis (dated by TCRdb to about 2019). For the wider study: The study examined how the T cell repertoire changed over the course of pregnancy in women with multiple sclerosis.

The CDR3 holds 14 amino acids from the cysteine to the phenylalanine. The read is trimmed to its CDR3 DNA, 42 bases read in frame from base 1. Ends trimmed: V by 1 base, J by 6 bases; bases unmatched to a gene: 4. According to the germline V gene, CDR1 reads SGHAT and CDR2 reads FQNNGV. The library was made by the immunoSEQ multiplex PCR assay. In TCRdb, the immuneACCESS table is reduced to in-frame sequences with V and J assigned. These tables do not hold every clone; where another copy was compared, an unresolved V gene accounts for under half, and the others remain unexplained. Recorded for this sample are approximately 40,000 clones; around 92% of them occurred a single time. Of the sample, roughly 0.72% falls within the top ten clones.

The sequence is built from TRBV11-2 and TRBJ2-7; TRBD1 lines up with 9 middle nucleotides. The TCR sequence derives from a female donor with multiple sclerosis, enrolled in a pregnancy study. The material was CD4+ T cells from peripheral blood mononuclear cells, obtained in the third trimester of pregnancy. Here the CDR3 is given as CASSLGTGVLEQYF. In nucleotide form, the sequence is TGTGCCAGCAGCTTAGGGACAGGGGTTCTCGAGCAGTACTTC.